The subject of this entry is one T cell receptor (beta chain). The antigen is unknown. CDR3 length: 14 amino acids. Trimming cost V 6 bases and J 6 bases; bases outside gene matches: 9. In germline, CDR1 is KGHSH, CDR2 LQKENI. The data stem from a study of tumor-infiltrating lymphocytes in localized non-small cell lung cancer. Study as a whole: Some samples were collected after neoadjuvant chemotherapy; smokers, never-smokers and several histologies were included. Resected tumor was paired with non-adjacent uninvolved lung from the same patient. The study's findings and limits: Technical variation could not be separated from intratumor heterogeneity here.

Libraries were prepared by immunoSEQ multiplex PCR; TCRdb keeps only in-frame clonotypes and omits some of them. The sample includes 20,000 to 25,000 clones, 60% to 80% of them seen just once. This sequence joins TRBV18 and TRBJ1-2, with 8 bases fitting TRBD1. The specimen sequenced was lung tumor tissue. This sequence was found in a human donor with non-small cell lung cancer. CDR3 amino acids: CASSKDRAINGYTF. The DNA for the CDR3 is TGTGCCAGCTCGAAGGACAGGGCCATCAATGGCTACACCTTC.